This T cell receptor (beta chain) derives from a study of CD8 T cell repertoires and HIV-1 epitope variants. Background on the study: Tested: three Gag epitope families, Nef HW9 and YT9.

This CDR3 is 14 amino acids long. V dropped 4 bases and J dropped 5 bases, with 11 bases sitting between them. Germline CDR1 and CDR2: SGHTA and FQGNSA. Assay used: immunoSEQ multiplex PCR; TCRdb lists only in-frame clones, some missing. The sample holds roughly 5,200 clones, 55% to 80% seen once. Points on this clone: The target antigen is unknown.

Sequenced: cultured CD8+ T cells derived from PBMCs. The receptor was isolated from a male donor with HIV. The J gene is TRBJ2-2, the V gene TRBV7-2; TRBD2 is a possible D gene (6 bases). CDR3 protein: CASSSAGRTGELFF. DNA of the CDR3: TGTGCCAGCAGCTCGGCAGGGAGGACCGGGGAGCTGTTTTTT.